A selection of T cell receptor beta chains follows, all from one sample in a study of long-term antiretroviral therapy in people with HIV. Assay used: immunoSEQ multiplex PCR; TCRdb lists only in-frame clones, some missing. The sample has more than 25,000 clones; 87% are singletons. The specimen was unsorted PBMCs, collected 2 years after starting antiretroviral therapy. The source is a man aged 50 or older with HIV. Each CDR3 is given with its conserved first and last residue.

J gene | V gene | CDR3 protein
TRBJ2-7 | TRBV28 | CASIPGPLYEQYF
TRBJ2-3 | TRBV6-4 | CAPAIDKDTDTQYF
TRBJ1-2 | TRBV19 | CASTDDWGSLINYGYTF
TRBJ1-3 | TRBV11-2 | CASSFSSTASGNTIYF
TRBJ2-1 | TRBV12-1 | CASSWGAPHSTSYNEQFF
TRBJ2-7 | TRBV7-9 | CASSLGQVSYEQYF
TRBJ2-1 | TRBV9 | CASSVGAGVYNEQFF
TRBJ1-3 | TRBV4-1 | CASSQDPGQLGNTIYF
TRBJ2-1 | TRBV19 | CASSLGTGGRNEQFF
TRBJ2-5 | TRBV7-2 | CATAPGGQETQYF
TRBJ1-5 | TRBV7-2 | CASSLRWSSNQPQHF
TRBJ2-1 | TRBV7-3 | CASSLTPESSYNEQFF
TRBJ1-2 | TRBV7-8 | CASSRSRDRDHGYTF
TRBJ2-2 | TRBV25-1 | CASSGYESGRNTGELFF
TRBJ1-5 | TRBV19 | CASSWGHSNQPQHF
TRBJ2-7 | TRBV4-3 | CASSQDVAGGGYEQYF
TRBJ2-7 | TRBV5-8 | CASSWDRGSYEQYF
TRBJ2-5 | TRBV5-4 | CASSLQGDVETQYF
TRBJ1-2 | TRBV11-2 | CASSQRMDGDYGYTF
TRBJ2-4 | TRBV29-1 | CSVEIGPAGIQYF
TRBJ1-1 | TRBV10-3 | CAISNQERTEAFF
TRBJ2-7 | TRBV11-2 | CASSLIAGDLGEQYF
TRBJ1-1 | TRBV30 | CAWSFLGQGARSEAFF
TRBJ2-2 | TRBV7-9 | CASSSDLNTGELFF
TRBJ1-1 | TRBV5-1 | CASKNPDRGSTEAFF
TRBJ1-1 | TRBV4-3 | CASSQTENTEAFF
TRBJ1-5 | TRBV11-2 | CASSLGGYQPQHF
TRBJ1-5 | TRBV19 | CASKGQNQPQHF
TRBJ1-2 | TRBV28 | CASSRASYRRDRAYGYTF
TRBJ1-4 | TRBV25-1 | CASSEGRGGGEKLFF
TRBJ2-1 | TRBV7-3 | CASSLLGWPPPYNEQFF
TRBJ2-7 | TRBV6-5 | CASSYTAVSYEQYF
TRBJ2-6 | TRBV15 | CATSRDATSGANVLTF
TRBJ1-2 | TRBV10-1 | CASSASTRGPWNYGYTF
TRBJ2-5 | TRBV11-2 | CASSLGVIRQETQYF
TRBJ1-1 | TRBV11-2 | CASSSGQPWNTEAFF
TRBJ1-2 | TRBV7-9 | CASSLGQGANYGYTF
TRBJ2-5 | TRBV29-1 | CSVEDFETQYF
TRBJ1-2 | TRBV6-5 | CASSLGPNYGYTF
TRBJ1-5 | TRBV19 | CASSFLTGEGQPQHF
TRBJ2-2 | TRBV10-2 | CASSDWPTGELFF
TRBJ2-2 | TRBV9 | CASSPRGTVNTGELFF
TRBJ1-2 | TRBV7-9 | CASSSGAGNYGYTF
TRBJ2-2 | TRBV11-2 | CASSPRTGATLVELFF
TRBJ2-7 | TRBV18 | CASSSRGVEYEQYF
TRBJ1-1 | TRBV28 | CASSYSPGQGPAEAFF
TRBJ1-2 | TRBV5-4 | CASSQDRGSLHGYTF
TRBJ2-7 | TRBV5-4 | CASSPGGSVYEQYF